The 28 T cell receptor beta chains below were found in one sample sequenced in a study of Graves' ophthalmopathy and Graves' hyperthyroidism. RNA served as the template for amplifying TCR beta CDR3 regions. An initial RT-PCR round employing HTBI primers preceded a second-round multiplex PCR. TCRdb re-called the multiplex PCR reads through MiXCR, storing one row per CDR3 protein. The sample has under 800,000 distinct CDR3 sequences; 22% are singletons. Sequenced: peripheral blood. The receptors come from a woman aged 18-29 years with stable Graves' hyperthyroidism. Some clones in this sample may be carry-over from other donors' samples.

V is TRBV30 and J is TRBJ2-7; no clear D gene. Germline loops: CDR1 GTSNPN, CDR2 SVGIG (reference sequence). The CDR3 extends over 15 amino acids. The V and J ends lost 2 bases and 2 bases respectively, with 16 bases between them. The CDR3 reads CAWSSQAKDPYEQYF. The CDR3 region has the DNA TGTGCCTGGAGTTCCCAGGCTAAGGACCCCTACGAGCAGTACTTC.

The CDR3 coding sequence is TGTGCCAGCAGCTCCCCGGACGGACTAAGGGTATATGGCTACACCTTC. The encoded protein is CASSSPDGLRVYGYTF. The chain joins TRBV12-3 or TRBV12-4 to TRBJ1-2; D is unresolved. This CDR3 is built from 16 residues. Trimming took 6 bases from V and 5 from J, leaving 22 bases between them.

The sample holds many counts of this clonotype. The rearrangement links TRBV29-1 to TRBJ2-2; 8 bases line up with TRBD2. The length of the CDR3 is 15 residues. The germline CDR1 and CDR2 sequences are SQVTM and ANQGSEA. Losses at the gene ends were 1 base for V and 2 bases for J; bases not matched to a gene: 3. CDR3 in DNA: TGCAGCGTTGAAGCGGGAGGGCTAAACACCGGGGAGCTGTTTTTT. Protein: CSVEAGGLNTGELFF.

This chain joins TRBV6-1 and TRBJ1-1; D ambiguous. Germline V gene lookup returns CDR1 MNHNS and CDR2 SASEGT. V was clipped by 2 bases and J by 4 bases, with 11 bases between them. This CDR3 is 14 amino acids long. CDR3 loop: CASSESGGSTEAFF. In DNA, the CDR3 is TGTGCCAGCAGTGAATCAGGAGGGAGCACTGAAGCTTTCTTT.

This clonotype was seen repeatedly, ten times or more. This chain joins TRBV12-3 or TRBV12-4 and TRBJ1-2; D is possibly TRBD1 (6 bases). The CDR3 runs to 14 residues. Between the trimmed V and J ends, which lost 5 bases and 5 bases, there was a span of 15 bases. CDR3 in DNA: TGTGCCAGCAGTCGCGAACAGGGAAATTATGGCTACACCTTC. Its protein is CASSREQGNYGYTF.

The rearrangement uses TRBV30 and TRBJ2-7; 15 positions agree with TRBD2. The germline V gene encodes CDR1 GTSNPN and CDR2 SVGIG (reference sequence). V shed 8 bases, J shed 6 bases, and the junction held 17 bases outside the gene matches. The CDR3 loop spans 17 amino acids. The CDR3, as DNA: TGTGCCCTCCTTCGGACTAGCGGGGGGGTAACCACGTCCGAGCAGTACTTC. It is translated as CALLRTSGGVTTSEQYF.

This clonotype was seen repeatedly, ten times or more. CDR3: CASSFGAAPRYYGYTF. DNA for the CDR3: TGTGCCAGCAGTTTTGGGGCCGCTCCCCGGTACTATGGCTACACCTTC. The chain links TRBV12-3 or TRBV12-4 to TRBJ1-2; possibly TRBD1 for D (5 bases). The CDR3 covers 16 residues. V was clipped by 3 bases and J by 3 bases, with 17 bases between them.

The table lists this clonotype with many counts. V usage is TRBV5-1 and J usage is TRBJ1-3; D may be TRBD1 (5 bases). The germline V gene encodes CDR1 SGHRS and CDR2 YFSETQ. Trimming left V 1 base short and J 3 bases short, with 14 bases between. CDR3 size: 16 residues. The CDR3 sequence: CASSLTPLGDGNTIYF. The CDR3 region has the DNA TGCGCCAGCAGCTTGACACCTTTGGGGGATGGAAACACCATATATTTT.

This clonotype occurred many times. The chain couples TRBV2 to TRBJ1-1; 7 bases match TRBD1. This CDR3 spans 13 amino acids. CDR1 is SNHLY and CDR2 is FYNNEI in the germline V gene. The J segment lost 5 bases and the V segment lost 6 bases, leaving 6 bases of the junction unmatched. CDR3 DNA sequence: TGTGCCAGCAGCTACGACAGGGAAACTGAAGCTTTCTTT. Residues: CASSYDRETEAFF.

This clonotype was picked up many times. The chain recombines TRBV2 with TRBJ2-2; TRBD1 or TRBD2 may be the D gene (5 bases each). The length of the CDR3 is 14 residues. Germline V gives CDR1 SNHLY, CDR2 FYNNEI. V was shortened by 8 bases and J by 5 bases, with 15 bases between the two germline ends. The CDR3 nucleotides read TGTGCCAGCGACGCAGGGTCGGGGACCGGGGAGCTGTTTTTT. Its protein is CASDAGSGTGELFF.

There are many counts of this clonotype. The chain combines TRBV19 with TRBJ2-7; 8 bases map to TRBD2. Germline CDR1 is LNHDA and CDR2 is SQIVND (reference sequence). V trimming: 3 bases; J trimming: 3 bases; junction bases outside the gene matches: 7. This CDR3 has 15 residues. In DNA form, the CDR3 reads TGTGCCAGTAGTATGGGCGGGGGGCCCCTCTACGAGCAGTACTTC. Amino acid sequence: CASSMGGGPLYEQYF.

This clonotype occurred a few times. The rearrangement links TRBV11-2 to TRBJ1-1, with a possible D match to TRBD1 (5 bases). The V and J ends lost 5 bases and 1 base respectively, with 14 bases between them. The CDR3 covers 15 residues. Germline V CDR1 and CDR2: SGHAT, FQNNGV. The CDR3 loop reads CASSPGDRQNTEAFF. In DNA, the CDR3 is TGTGCCAGCAGCCCCGGGGACCGTCAGAACACTGAAGCTTTCTTT.

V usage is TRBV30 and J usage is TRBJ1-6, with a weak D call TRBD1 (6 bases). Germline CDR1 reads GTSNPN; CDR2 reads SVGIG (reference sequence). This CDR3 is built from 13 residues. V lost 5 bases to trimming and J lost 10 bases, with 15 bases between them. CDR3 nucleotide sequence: TGTGCCTGGGCCGGGACACACGACTCACCCCTCCACTTT. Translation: CAWAGTHDSPLHF.

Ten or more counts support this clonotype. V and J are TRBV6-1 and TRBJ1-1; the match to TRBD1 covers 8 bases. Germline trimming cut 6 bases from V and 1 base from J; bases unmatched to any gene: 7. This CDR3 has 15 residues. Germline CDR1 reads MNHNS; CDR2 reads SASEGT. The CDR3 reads CASSRIGQGNTEAFF. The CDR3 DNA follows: TGTGCCAGCAGCCGGATAGGACAGGGGAACACTGAAGCTTTCTTT.

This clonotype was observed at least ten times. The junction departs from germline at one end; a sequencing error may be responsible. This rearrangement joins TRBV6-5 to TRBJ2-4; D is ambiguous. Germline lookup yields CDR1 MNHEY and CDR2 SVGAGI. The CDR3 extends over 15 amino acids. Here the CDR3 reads CASSYSYGTKNIKYF. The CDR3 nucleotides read TGTGCCAGCAGTTACTCTTATGGAACCAAAAACATTAAGTACTTC.

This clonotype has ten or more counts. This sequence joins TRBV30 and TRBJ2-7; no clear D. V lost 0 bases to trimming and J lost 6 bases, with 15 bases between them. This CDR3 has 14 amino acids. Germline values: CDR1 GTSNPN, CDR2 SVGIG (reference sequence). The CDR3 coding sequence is TGTGCCTGGAGTGTAACCGATCACCCATCCGAGCAGTACTTC. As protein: CAWSVTDHPSEQYF.

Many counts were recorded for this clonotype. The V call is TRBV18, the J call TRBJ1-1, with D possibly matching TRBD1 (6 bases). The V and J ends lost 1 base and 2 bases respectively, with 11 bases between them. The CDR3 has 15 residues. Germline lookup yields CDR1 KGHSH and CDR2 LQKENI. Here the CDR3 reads CASSPRAGTNTEAFF. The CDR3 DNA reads TGTGCCAGCTCACCACGGGCAGGGACAAACACTGAAGCTTTCTTT.

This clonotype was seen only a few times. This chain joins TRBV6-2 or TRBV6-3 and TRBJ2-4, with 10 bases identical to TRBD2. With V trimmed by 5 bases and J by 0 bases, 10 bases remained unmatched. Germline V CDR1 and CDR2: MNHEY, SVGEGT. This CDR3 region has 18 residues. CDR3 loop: CASSPLAGFTPAKNIQYF. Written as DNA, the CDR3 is TGTGCCAGCAGTCCACTAGCGGGGTTTACCCCAGCCAAAAACATTCAGTACTTC.

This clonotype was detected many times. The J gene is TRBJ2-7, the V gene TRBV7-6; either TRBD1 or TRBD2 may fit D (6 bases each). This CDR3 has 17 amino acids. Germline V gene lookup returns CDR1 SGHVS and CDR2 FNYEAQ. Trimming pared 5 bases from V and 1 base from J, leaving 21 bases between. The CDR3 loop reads CASSPQSGDTYSYEQYF. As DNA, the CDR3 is TGTGCCAGCAGCCCCCAGTCGGGGGACACCTATTCCTACGAGCAGTACTTC.

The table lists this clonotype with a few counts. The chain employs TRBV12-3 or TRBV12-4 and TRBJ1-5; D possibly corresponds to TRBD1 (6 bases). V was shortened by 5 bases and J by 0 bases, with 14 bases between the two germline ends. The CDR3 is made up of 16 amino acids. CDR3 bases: TGTGCCAGCAGTGCCGGGGGACACGATAGCAATCAGCCCCAGCATTTT. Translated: CASSAGGHDSNQPQHF.

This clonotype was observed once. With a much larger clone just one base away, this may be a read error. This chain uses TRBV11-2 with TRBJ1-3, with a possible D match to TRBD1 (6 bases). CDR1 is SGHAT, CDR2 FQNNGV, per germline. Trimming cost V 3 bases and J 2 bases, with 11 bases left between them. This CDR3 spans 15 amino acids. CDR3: CASSLQGSTGNTIYF. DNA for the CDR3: TGTGCCAGCAGCTTGCAGGGGAGCACTGGAAACACCATATATTTT.

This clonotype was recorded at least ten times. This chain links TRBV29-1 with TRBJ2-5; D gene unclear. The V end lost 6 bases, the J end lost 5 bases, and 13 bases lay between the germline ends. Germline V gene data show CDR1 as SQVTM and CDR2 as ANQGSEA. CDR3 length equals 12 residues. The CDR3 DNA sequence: TGCAGCGTCCAGTTGGATGCGGAGACCCAGTACTTC. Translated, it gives CSVQLDAETQYF. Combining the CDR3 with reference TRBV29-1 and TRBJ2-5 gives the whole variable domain SAVISQKPSRDICQRGTSLTIQCQVDSQVTMMFWYRQQPGQSLTLIATANQGSEATYESGFVIDKFPISRPNLTFSTLTVSNMSPEDSSIYLCSVQLDAETQYFGPGTRLLVL.

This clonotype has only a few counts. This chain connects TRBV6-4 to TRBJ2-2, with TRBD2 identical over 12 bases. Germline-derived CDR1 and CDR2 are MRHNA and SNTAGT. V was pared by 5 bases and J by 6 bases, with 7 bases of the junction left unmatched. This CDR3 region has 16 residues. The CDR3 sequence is CASSTLLAGGPGELFF. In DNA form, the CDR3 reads TGTGCCAGCAGTACCTTACTAGCGGGGGGTCCCGGGGAGCTGTTTTTT.

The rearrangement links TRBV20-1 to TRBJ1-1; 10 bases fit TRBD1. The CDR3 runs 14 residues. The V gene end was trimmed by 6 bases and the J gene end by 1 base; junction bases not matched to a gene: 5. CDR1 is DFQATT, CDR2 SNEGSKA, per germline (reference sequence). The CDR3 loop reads CSAGGDRGNTEAFF. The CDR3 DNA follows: TGCAGTGCGGGAGGGGACAGGGGGAACACTGAAGCTTTCTTT.

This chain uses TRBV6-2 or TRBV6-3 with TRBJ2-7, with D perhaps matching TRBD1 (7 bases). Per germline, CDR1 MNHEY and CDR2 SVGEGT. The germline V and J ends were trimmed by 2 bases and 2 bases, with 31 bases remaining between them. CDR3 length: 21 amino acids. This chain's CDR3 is CASSYVLRDRLYSGSPYEQYF. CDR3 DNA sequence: TGTGCCAGCAGTTACGTTCTCCGGGACAGACTCTATAGCGGATCTCCCTACGAGCAGTACTTC.

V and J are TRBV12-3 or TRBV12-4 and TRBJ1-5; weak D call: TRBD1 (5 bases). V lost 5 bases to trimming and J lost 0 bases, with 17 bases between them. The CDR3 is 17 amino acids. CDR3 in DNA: TGTGCCAGCAGTATGGGCTTTTGGGGGAATAGCAATCAGCCCCAGCATTTT. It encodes CASSMGFWGNSNQPQHF.

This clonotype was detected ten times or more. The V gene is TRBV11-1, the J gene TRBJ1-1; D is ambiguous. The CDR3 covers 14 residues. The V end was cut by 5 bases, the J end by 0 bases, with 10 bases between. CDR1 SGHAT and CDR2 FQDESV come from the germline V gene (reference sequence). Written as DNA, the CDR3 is TGTGCCAGCAGCCTCGGACGTTTGAACACTGAAGCTTTCTTT. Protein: CASSLGRLNTEAFF.

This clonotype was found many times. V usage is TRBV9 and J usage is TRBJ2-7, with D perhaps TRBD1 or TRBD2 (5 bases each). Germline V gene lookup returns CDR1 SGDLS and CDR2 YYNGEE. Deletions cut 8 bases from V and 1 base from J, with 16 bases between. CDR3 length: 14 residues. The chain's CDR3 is CASSVRDGSYEQYF. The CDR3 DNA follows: TGTGCCAGTAGTGTCCGGGACGGATCCTACGAGCAGTACTTC.